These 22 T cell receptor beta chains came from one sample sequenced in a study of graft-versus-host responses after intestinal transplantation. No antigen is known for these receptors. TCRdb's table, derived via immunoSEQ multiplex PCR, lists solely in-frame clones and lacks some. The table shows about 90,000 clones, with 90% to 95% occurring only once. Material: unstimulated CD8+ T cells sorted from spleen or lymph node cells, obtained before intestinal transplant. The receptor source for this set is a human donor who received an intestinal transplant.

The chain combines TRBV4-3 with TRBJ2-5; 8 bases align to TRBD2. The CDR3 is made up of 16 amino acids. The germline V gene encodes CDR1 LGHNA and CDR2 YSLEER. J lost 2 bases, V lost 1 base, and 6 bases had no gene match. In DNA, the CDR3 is TGCGCCAGCAGCCAAGGGAGCAGCGGGGGACAAGAGACCCAGTACTTC. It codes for CASSQGSSGGQETQYF.

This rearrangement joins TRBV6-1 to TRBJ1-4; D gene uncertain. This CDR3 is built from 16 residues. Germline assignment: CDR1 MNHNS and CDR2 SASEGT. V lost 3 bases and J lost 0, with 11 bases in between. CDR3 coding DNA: TGTGCCAGCAGTGAGGAGGTGTCCCCAACTAATGAAAAACTGTTTTTT. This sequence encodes CASSEEVSPTNEKLFF.

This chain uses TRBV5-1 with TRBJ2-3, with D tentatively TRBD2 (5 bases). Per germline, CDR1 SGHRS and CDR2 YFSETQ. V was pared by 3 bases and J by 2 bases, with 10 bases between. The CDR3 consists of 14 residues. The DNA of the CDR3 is TGCGCCAGCAGCTCGACTACAACCACAGATACGCAGTATTTT. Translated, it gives CASSSTTTTDTQYF. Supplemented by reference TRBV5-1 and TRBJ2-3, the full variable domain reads KAGVTQTPRYLIKTRGQQVTLSCSPISGHRSVSWYQQTPGQGLQFLFEYFSETQRNKGNFPGRFSGRQFSNSRSEMNVSTLELGDSALYLCASSSTTTTDTQYFGPGTRLTVL.

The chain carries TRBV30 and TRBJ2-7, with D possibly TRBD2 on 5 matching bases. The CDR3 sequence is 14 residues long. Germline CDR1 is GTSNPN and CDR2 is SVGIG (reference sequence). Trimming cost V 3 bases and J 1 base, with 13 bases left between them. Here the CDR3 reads CAWRDPRRSYEQYF. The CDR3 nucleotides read TGTGCCTGGAGGGACCCAAGGAGGTCCTACGAGCAGTACTTC.

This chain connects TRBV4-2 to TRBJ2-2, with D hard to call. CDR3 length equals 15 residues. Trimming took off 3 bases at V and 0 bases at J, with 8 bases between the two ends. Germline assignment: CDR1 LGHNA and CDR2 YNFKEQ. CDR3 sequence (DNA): TGTGCCAGCAGCCATTTTATCTCGAACACCGGGGAGCTGTTTTTT. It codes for CASSHFISNTGELFF.

CDR3 nucleotide sequence: TGTGCCAGCAGCTTGGGGGAGACTCCGCAGCCCCAGCATTTT. Amino acid sequence: CASSLGETPQPQHF. The chain carries TRBV5-6 and TRBJ1-5; D remains ambiguous. Germline assignment: CDR1 SGHDT and CDR2 YYEEEE. The CDR3 runs to 14 residues. Deletions cut 0 bases from V and 7 bases from J, with 11 bases between.

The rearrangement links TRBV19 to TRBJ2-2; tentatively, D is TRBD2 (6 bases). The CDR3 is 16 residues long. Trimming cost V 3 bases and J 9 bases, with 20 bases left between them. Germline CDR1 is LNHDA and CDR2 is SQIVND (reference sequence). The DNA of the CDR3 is TGTGCCAGTAGTATCCCTCCCCGGGAGTCTTGGAGGGAGCTGTTTTTT. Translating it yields CASSIPPRESWRELFF.

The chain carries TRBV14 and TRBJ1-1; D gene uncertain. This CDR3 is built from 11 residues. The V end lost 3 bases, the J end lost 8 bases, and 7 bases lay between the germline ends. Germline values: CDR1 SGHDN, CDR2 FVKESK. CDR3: CASSHSQEAFF. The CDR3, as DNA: TGTGCCAGCAGCCATTCCCAGGAAGCTTTCTTT.

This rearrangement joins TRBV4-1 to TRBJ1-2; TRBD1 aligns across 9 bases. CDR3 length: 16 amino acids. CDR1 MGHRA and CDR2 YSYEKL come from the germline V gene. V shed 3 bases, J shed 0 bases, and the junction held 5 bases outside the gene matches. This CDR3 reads CASSHNRQGANYGYTF. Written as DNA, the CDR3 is TGCGCCAGCAGCCACAATCGACAGGGGGCTAACTATGGCTACACCTTC.

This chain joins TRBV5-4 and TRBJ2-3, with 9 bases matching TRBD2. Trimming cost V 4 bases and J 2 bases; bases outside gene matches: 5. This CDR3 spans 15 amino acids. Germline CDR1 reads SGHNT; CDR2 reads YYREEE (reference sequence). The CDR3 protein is CASSLLAGITDTQYF. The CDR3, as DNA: TGTGCCAGCAGCCTTCTAGCGGGAATCACAGATACGCAGTATTTT.

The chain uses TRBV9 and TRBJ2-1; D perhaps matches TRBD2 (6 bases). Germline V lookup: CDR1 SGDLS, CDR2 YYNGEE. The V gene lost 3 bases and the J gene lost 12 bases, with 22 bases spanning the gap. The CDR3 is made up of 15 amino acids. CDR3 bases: TGTGCCAGCAGCGCTGCGGGACCCCCGGTGTACGGGCAGTTCTTC. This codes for CASSAAGPPVYGQFF. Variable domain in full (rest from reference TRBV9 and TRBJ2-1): DSGVTQTPKHLITATGQRVTLRCSPRSGDLSVYWYQQSLDQGLQFLIQYYNGEERAKGNILERFSAQQFPDLHSELNLSSLELGDSALYFCASSAAGPPVYGQFFGPGTRLTVL.

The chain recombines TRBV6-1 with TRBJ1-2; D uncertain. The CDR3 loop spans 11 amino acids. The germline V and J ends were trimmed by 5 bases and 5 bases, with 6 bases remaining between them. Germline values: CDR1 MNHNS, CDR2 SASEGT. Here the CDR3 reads CASSPGYGYTF. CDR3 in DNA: TGTGCCAGCAGTCCGGGTTATGGCTACACCTTC.

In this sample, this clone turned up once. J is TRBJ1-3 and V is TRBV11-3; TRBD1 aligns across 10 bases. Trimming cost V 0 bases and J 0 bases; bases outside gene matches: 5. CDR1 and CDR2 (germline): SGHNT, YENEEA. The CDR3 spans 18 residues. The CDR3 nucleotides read TGTGCCAGCAGCTTAGATGGTGGGACAGGGGTCTCTGGAAACACCATATATTTT. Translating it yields CASSLDGGTGVSGNTIYF.

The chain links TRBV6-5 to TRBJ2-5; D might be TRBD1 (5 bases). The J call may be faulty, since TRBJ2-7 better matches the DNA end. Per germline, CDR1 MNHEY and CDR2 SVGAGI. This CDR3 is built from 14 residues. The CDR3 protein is CSQFRAGPSYEQYF. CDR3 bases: TGTTCCCAGTTTCGGGCAGGGCCTTCCTACGAGCAGTACTTC.

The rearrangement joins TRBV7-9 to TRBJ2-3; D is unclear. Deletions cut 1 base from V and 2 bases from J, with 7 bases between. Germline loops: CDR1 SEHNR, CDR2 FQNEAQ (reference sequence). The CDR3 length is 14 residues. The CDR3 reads CASSLDSITDTQYF. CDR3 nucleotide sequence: TGTGCCAGCAGCTTAGATAGTATCACAGATACGCAGTATTTT. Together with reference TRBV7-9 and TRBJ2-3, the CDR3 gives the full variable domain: DTGVSQNPRHKITKRGQNVTFRCDPISEHNRLYWYRQTLGQGPEFLTYFQNEAQLEKSRLLSDRFSAERPKGSFSTLEIQRTEQGDSAMYLCASSLDSITDTQYFGPGTRLTVL.

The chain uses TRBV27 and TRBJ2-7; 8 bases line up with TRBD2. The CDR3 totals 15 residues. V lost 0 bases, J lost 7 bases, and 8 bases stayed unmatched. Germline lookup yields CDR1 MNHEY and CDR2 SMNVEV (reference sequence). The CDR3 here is CASSLSPGGPGEQYF. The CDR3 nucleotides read TGTGCCAGCAGTTTATCCCCGGGAGGGCCTGGGGAGCAGTACTTC.

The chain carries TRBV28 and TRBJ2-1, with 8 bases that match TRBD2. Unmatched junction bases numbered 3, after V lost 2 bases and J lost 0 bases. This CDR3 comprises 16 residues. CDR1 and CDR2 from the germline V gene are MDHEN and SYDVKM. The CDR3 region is CASSLISGSSYNEQFF. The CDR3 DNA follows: TGTGCCAGCAGTTTAATCAGCGGGAGCTCCTACAATGAGCAGTTCTTC.

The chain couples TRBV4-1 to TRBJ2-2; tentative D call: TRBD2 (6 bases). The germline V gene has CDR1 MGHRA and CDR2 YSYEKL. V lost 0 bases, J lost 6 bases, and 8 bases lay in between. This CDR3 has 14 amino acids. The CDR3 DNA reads TGCGCCAGCAGCCAAGAATGGGGGGCCGGGGAGCTGTTTTTT. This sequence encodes CASSQEWGAGELFF.

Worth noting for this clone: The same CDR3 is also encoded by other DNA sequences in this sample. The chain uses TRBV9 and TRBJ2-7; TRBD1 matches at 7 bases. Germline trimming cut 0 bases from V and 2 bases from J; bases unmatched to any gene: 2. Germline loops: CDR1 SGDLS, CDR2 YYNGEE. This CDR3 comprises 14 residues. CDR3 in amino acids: CASSVAQGAYEQYF. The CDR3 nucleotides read TGTGCCAGCAGCGTAGCGCAGGGGGCCTACGAGCAGTACTTC.

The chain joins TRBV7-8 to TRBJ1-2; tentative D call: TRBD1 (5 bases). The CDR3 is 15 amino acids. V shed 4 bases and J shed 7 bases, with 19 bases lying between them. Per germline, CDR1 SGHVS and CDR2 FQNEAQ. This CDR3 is CASSSSGGIEVGYTF. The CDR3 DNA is TGTGCCAGCAGCTCAAGCGGGGGGATCGAAGTTGGCTACACCTTC.

Here the CDR3 DNA reads TGTGCCAGCAGTTTAAGGGGGAACGAGCAGTACTTC. Its translation is CASSLRGNEQYF. This chain links TRBV27 with TRBJ2-7; possible D gene TRBD1, 6 bases. The V end lost 2 bases, the J end lost 5 bases, and 7 bases lay between the germline ends. The CDR3 is 12 residues long. Germline V gene lookup returns CDR1 MNHEY and CDR2 SMNVEV (reference sequence).

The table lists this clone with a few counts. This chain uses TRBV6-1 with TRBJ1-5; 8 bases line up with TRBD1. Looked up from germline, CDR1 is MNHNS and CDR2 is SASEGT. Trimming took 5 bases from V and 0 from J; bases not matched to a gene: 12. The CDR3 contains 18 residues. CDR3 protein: CASSQGQGEYYSNQPQHF. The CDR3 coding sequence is TGTGCCAGCAGTCAAGGACAGGGCGAATATTATAGCAATCAGCCCCAGCATTTT.